These 21 T cell receptor beta chains share one sample of origin, sequenced in a study of cytomegalovirus exposure and HLA in healthy donors. PCR employed 60 Vbeta and 13 Jbeta primers. Clones were read by immunoSEQ multiplex PCR, and TCRdb kept only the in-frame ones, dropping some. The sample lists some 91,000 clones, roughly 67% occurring once. Specimen: PBMCs. The receptors derive from a human donor in good health.

This clone was recorded a few times. The rearrangement links TRBV5-1 to TRBJ1-3; weak D call: TRBD1 (6 bases). Germline V gene lookup returns CDR1 SGHRS and CDR2 YFSETQ. This CDR3 has 15 residues. V was shortened by 0 bases and J by 4 bases, with 11 bases between the two germline ends. The CDR3 sequence is CASSLAGVTGNTIYF. The CDR3 coding sequence is TGCGCCAGCAGCTTGGCAGGGGTAACCGGAAACACCATATATTTT.

The chain joins TRBV2 to TRBJ2-4; D gene ambiguous. The CDR3 length is 16 residues. The V end was cut by 1 base, the J end by 0 bases, with 10 bases between. The germline CDR1 and CDR2 sequences are SNHLY and FYNNEI. This CDR3 is CASSEVVGVAKNIQYF. Here the CDR3 DNA reads TGTGCCAGCAGTGAAGTAGTCGGTGTAGCCAAAAACATTCAGTACTTC.

In this sample, this clone turned up once. The rearrangement joins TRBV5-1 to TRBJ1-3; 8 positions match TRBD1. Germline V gene lookup returns CDR1 SGHRS and CDR2 YFSETQ. V shed 4 bases and J 0 bases; nucleotides not matched to a gene: 3. The CDR3 spans 15 residues. The CDR3 region has the DNA TGCGCCAGCAGCAGGGACAGGACCTCTGGAAACACCATATATTTT. Encoded protein: CASSRDRTSGNTIYF.

The chain has TRBV19 and TRBJ1-1; weak D call: TRBD1 (5 bases). The CDR3 covers 13 residues. V gave up 6 bases and J gave up 5 bases, with 13 bases separating them. From germline, CDR1 is LNHDA and CDR2 SQIVND (reference sequence). CDR3 protein: CASSPNGGTEAFF. In DNA, the CDR3 is TGTGCCAGTAGCCCAAATGGGGGGACTGAAGCTTTCTTT.

The chain carries TRBV10-3 and TRBJ1-2; no reliable D call. Trimming removed 3 bases from V and 4 bases from J, with 12 bases in between. This CDR3 has 14 residues. Germline values: CDR1 ENHRY, CDR2 SYGVKD. CDR3 in amino acids: CAISERGPPYGYTF. The CDR3 DNA sequence: TGTGCCATCAGTGAAAGAGGCCCTCCCTATGGCTACACCTTC.

In this sample, this clone turned up a few times. The rearrangement uses TRBV13 and TRBJ2-7; D is unresolved. The CDR3 runs to 13 residues. Germline V gene data show CDR1 as PRHDT and CDR2 as FYEKMQ (reference sequence). V was trimmed by 2 bases and J by 0 bases, leaving 5 bases between them. The CDR3 region is CASSLQNSYEQYF. The DNA for the CDR3 is TGTGCCAGCAGCTTACAGAACTCCTACGAGCAGTACTTC.

This clone turned up a few times. This chain uses TRBV5-5 with TRBJ2-7; D not certain. Trimming removed 1 base at V and 4 bases at J, with 6 bases between. Germline CDR1 and CDR2: SGHKS and YYEKEE (reference sequence). The CDR3 runs 12 residues. This CDR3 is CASSLQQYEQYF. CDR3 nucleotides: TGTGCCAGCAGCTTGCAACAGTACGAGCAGTACTTC.

The V call is TRBV10-3, the J call TRBJ1-1; D remains ambiguous. CDR1 and CDR2 (germline): ENHRY, SYGVKD. The CDR3 length is 13 residues. Trimming left V 5 bases short and J 1 base short, with 8 bases between. Here the CDR3 reads CAISSTGNTEAFF. The CDR3 DNA follows: TGTGCCATCAGTTCGACGGGGAACACTGAAGCTTTCTTT.

The chain recombines TRBV10-3 with TRBJ1-1; 7 bases fit TRBD1. The V gene's germline CDR1 is ENHRY and CDR2 SYGVKD. The CDR3 extends over 16 amino acids. V was pared by 3 bases and J by 10 bases, with 17 bases of the junction left unmatched. The CDR3 protein is CAISDRDRGLRKSAFF. For the CDR3, the DNA is TGTGCCATCAGTGACCGGGACAGAGGGCTTAGGAAATCAGCTTTCTTT.

This rearrangement joins TRBV13 to TRBJ2-7; D gene unclear. Trimming stripped 3 bases from V and 4 bases from J, with 13 bases between. The CDR3 spans 14 residues. CDR1 is PRHDT and CDR2 is FYEKMQ in the germline V gene (reference sequence). The CDR3 bases are TGTGCCAGCAGCTTCCGGTCCCGTGTTTACGAGCAGTACTTC. Amino acids: CASSFRSRVYEQYF.

The chain combines TRBV7-9 with TRBJ2-3; TRBD2 matches 9 bases. The CDR3 contains 17 residues. With 5 bases clipped from V and 2 bases from J, the junction kept 11 bases outside the gene matches. Germline V gene data show CDR1 as SEHNR and CDR2 as FQNEAQ (reference sequence). The CDR3 nucleotides read TGTGCCAGCAGCCCACTCCTAGCGGGGCGTCACACAGATACGCAGTATTTT. It translates to CASSPLLAGRHTDTQYF.

This rearrangement joins TRBV2 to TRBJ1-5, with 11 bases fitting TRBD1. The V gene end was trimmed by 7 bases and the J gene end by 6 bases; junction bases not matched to a gene: 8. The CDR3 consists of 15 residues. CDR1 SNHLY and CDR2 FYNNEI come from the germline V gene. The CDR3 DNA sequence: TGTGCCAGCACCTGGACAGGGGGCTCAGGTCAGCCCCAGCATTTT. Encoded protein: CASTWTGGSGQPQHF.

The genes are TRBV2 and TRBJ2-7; possibly TRBD2 for D (5 bases). V was clipped by 4 bases and J by 6 bases, with 16 bases between them. This CDR3 comprises 14 residues. The germline V gene has CDR1 SNHLY and CDR2 FYNNEI. In DNA, the CDR3 is TGTGCCAGCAGTGTGCTAGCTCAATCAGGCGAGCAGTACTTC. Its translation: CASSVLAQSGEQYF. Filled out from reference TRBV2 and TRBJ2-7, the complete variable domain reads EPEVTQTPSHQVTQMGQEVILRCVPISNHLYFYWYRQILGQKVEFLVSFYNNEISEKSEIFDDQFSVERPDGSNFTLKIRSTKLEDSAMYFCASSVLAQSGEQYFGPGTRLTVT.

J is TRBJ2-2 and V is TRBV19, with 10 bases lining up with TRBD2. CDR1 and CDR2 from the germline V gene are LNHDA and SQIVND (reference sequence). V was clipped by 7 bases and J by 0 bases; unmatched bases: 14. The CDR3 is 19 residues long. The DNA of the CDR3 is TGTGCCAGTACCAAGAAGTTGGGTAGCGGGGGGCCGAACACCGGGGAGCTGTTTTTT. It specifies CASTKKLGSGGPNTGELFF.

The gene calls are TRBV6-1 and TRBJ1-2; 9 positions agree with TRBD1. CDR1 and CDR2 from the germline V gene are MNHNS and SASEGT. V lost 5 bases to trimming and J lost 12 bases; unmatched junction nucleotides: 13. This CDR3 is built from 14 residues. This CDR3 is CASSNTQGAQGHTF. The CDR3 nucleotides read TGTGCCAGCAGTAACACACAGGGGGCGCAAGGCCACACCTTC.

V and J are TRBV4-3 and TRBJ1-2, with a tentative D call TRBD1 (5 bases). The ends were cut back, 0 bases at V and 5 bases at J, with 16 bases in the middle. The V gene's germline CDR1 is LGHNA and CDR2 YSLEER. This CDR3 comprises 16 residues. In DNA, the CDR3 is TGCGCCAGCAGCCAAGATCTACAGGCTAGGGGTTATGGCTACACCTTC. Protein: CASSQDLQARGYGYTF.

A remark on this clone: An end of the junction differs from the germline gene, which may be a read error. The chain combines TRBV5-1 with TRBJ1-2; maybe TRBD1 (6 bases). This CDR3 contains 14 residues. In germline, CDR1 is SGHRS, CDR2 YFSETQ. The DNA for the CDR3 is TGCGCCGGCAGCTTGGGCGGACAGAACTATGGCTACGCCTTC. It translates to CAGSLGGQNYGYAF.

The chain is built from TRBV5-5 and TRBJ1-5; TRBD1 is a possible D gene (5 bases). V lost 0 bases and J lost 5, with 9 bases in between. This CDR3 contains 14 residues. Germline CDR1 and CDR2: SGHKS and YYEKEE (reference sequence). CDR3 DNA sequence: TGTGCCAGCAGCTTGGTAGGGGAGGATCAGCCCCAGCATTTT. Amino acids: CASSLVGEDQPQHF. The full variable domain, its missing parts supplied by reference TRBV5-5 and TRBJ1-5, is DAGVTQSPTHLIKTRGQQVTLRCSPISGHKSVSWYQQVLGQGPQFIFQYYEKEERGRGNFPDRFSARQFPNYSSELNVNALLLGDSALYLCASSLVGEDQPQHFGDGTRLSIL.

This clone was recorded once. V gene TRBV5-6 combines with J gene TRBJ1-5, with TRBD1 as a possible D gene (6 bases). The CDR3 contains 15 residues. Germline V gene data show CDR1 as SGHDT and CDR2 as YYEEEE. V was shortened by 1 base and J by 2 bases, with 10 bases between the two germline ends. This chain's CDR3 is CASSLRRTGNQPQHF. CDR3 DNA sequence: TGTGCCAGCAGCTTGAGGCGGACAGGCAATCAGCCCCAGCATTTT.

The DNA for the CDR3 is TGTGCCTGCCACCCGTCGGGGGGCCCCCTTCAAACCTTC. Translation gives CACHPSGGPLQTF. This chain uses TRBV30 with TRBJ1-2, with D possibly being TRBD1 (6 bases). Germline V CDR1 and CDR2: GTSNPN, SVGIG (reference sequence). V shed 6 bases and J shed 14 bases, with 25 bases lying between them. There are 13 residues in the CDR3.

This clone turned up a few times. The chain is built from TRBV6-1 and TRBJ1-1, with TRBD1 identical over 7 bases. There are 12 residues in the CDR3. Germline CDR1 reads MNHNS; CDR2 reads SASEGT. V shed 5 bases and J 11 bases; nucleotides not matched to a gene: 8. The CDR3, as DNA: TGTGCCAGCAGTTTTCAGGGGGTCTCGGCTTTCTTT. Translating gives CASSFQGVSAFF.